These 5 T cell receptor beta chains share one sample of origin, sequenced in a study of blood T cell repertoires in COVID-19. Assay used: immunoSEQ multiplex PCR; TCRdb lists only in-frame clones, some missing. The sample consists of under 170,000 clones, 84% of them appearing once. Sequencing was carried out using peripheral blood. These receptor sequences come from a man in his sixties or seventies with acute or convalescent COVID-19.

The chain carries TRBV2 and TRBJ2-2; a possible D gene is TRBD2 (5 bases). The germline CDR1 and CDR2 sequences are SNHLY and FYNNEI. This CDR3 comprises 16 residues. Trimming removed 3 bases at V and 2 bases at J, with 13 bases between. The CDR3 loop is CASSDSGRSNTGELFF. CDR3 coding DNA: TGTGCCAGCAGTGACTCGGGGAGAAGTAACACCGGGGAGCTGTTTTTT. Supplemented by reference TRBV2 and TRBJ2-2, the full variable domain reads EPEVTQTPSHQVTQMGQEVILRCVPISNHLYFYWYRQILGQKVEFLVSFYNNEISEKSEIFDDQFSVERPDGSNFTLKIRSTKLEDSAMYFCASSDSGRSNTGELFFGEGSRLTVL.

V gene TRBV2 combines with J gene TRBJ1-1; 7 bases match TRBD1. The V gene's germline CDR1 is SNHLY and CDR2 FYNNEI. Trimming cost V 6 bases and J 5 bases; bases outside gene matches: 9. CDR3 size: 14 residues. The CDR3 DNA is TGTGCCAGCAGGTGGGACAGTGAAGGGACTGAAGCTTTCTTT. Translating gives CASRWDSEGTEAFF.

V usage is TRBV6-2 or TRBV6-3 and J usage is TRBJ2-7; 8 bases fit TRBD2. This CDR3 contains 14 residues. Unmatched junction bases numbered 3, after V lost 0 bases and J lost 5 bases. Germline-derived CDR1 and CDR2 are MNHEY and SVGEGT. CDR3 nucleotides: TGTGCCAGCAGTTACTCCAGCGGGAGCAACGAGCAGTACTTC. Translated: CASSYSSGSNEQYF.

This clone was recorded only once. The chain recombines TRBV18 with TRBJ1-5; D gene uncertain. Germline CDR1 is KGHSH and CDR2 is LQKENI. The CDR3 spans 13 residues. Trimming removed 3 bases at V and 7 bases at J, with 10 bases between. In DNA, the CDR3 is TGTGCCAGCTCACCTGCCGAGAGGCAGCCCCAGCATTTT. This encodes CASSPAERQPQHF.

V usage is TRBV6-5 and J usage is TRBJ1-5; no firm D call. This CDR3 region has 14 residues. The V end lost 6 bases, the J end lost 1 base, and 10 bases lay between the germline ends. Germline lookup yields CDR1 MNHEY and CDR2 SVGAGI. The CDR3 DNA follows: TGTGCCAGCAGCAGGCCAGAAAGCAATCAGCCCCAGCATTTT. It specifies CASSRPESNQPQHF.